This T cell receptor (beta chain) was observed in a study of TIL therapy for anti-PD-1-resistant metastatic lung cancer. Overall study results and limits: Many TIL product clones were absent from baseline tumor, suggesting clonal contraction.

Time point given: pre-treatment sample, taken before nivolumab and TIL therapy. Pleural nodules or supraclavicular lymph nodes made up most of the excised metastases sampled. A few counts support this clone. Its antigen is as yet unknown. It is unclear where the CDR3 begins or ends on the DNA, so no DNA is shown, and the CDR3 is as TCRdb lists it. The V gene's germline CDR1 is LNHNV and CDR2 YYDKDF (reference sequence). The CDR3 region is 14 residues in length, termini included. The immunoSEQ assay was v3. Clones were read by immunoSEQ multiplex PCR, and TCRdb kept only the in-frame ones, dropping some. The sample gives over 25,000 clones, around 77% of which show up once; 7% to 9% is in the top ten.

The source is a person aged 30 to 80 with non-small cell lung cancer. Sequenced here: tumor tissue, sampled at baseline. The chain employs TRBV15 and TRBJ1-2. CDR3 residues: CATSSSGRGYGYTF.